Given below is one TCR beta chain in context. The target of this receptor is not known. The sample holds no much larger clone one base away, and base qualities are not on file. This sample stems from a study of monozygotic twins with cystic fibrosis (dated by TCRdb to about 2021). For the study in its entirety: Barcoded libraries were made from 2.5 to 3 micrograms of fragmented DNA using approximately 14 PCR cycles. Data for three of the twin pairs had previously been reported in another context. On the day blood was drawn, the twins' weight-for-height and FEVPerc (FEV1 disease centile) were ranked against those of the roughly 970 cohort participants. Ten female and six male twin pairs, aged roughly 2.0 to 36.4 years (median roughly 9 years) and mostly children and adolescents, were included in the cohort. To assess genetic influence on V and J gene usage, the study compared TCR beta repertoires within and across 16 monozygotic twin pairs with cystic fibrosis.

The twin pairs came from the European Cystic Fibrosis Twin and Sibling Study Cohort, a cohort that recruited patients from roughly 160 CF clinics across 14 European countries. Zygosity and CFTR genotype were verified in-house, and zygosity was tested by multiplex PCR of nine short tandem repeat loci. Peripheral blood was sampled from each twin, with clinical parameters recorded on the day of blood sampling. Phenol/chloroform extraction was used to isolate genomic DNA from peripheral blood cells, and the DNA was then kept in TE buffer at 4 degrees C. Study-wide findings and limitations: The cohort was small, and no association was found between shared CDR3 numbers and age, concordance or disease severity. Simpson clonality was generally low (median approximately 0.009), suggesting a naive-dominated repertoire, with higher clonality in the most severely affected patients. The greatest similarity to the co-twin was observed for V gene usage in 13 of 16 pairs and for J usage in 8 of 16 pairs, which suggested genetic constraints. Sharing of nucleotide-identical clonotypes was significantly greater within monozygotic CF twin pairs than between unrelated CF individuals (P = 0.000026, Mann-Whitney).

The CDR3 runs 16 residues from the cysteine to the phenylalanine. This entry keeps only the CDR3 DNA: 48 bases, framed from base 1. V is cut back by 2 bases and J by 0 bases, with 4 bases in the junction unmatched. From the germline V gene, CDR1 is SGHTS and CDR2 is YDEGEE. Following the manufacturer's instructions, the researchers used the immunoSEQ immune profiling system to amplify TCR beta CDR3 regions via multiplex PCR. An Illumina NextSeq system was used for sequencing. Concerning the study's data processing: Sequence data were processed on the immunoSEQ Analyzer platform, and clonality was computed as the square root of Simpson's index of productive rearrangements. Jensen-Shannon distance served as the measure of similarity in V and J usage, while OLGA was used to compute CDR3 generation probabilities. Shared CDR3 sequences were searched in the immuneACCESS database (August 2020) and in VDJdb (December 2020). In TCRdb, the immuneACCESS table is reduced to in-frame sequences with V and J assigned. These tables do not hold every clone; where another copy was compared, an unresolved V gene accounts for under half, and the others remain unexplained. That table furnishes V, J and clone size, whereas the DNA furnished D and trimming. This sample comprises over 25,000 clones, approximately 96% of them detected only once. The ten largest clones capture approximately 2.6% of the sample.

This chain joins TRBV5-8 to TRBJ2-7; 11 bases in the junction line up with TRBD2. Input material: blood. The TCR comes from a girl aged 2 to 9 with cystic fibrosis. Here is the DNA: TGTGCCAGCAGCTTTACTAGCGGGAGTTCCTCCTACGAGCAGTACTTC. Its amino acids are CASSFTSGSSSYEQYF.